The source of this TCR beta chain is a study of cytomegalovirus exposure and HLA in healthy donors. For this clone: Its specificity is unknown.

The primer mix had 60 Vbeta and 13 Jbeta primers. Data came from immunoSEQ multiplex PCR; TCRdb stores just in-frame clones and leaves some out. Among about 150,000 clones listed, approximately 80% were seen once. Trimming took 4 bases from V and 0 from J, leaving 11 bases between them. Looked up from germline, CDR1 is SGDLS and CDR2 is YYNGEE. The CDR3 is 15 amino acids. Findings and limits, study-wide: Later on, a genetic analysis was performed. It linked a missense variant in DCLRE1C with V- and J-gene trimming of TCR beta.

The source is a male donor in good health and CMV-seropositive. Sequenced material: PBMCs. The chain carries TRBV9 and TRBJ1-5; D remains ambiguous. The CDR3: CASSLGLVSNQPQHF. CDR3 coding DNA: TGTGCCAGCAGCCTTGGACTGGTTAGCAATCAGCCCCAGCATTTT. The complete variable domain, with remaining parts taken from reference TRBV9 and TRBJ1-5, reads DSGVTQTPKHLITATGQRVTLRCSPRSGDLSVYWYQQSLDQGLQFLIQYYNGEERAKGNILERFSAQQFPDLHSELNLSSLELGDSALYFCASSLGLVSNQPQHFGDGTRLSIL.